This T cell receptor (beta chain) was observed in a study of blood T cell repertoires in COVID-19. The J segment lost 5 bases and the V segment lost 3 bases, leaving 12 bases of the junction unmatched. This CDR3 spans 17 amino acids. Germline V gives CDR1 KGHDR, CDR2 SFDVKD. The protocol was immunoSEQ multiplex PCR, while the TCRdb copy is restricted to in-frame clones and leaves out a portion. In the table there are about 120,000 clones, more than 80% of which are singletons. The receptor was isolated from a man in his 70s with active or convalescent COVID-19. Sample: peripheral blood. The gene calls are TRBV24-1 and TRBJ2-1, with 7 bases matching TRBD1. CDR3 region: CATSDASGTAFNNEQFF. For the CDR3, the DNA is TGTGCCACCAGTGATGCCTCCGGGACAGCCTTTAACAATGAGCAGTTCTTC.